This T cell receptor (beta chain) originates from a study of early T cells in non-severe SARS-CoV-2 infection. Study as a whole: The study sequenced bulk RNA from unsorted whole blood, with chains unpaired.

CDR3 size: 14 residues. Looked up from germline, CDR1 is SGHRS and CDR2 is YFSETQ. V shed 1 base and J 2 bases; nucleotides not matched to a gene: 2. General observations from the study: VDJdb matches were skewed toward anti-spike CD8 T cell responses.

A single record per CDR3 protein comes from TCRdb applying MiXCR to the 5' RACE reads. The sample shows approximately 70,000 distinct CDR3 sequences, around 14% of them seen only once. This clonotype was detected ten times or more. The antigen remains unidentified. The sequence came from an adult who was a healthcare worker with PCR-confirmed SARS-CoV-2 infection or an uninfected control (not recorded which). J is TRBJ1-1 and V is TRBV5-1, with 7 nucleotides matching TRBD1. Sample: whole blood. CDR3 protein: CASSLRGGNTEAFF. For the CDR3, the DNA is TGCGCCAGCAGCTTGAGAGGGGGCAACACTGAAGCTTTCTTT. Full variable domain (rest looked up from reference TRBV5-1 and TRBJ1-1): KAGVTQTPRYLIKTRGQQVTLSCSPISGHRSVSWYQQTPGQGLQFLFEYFSETQRNKGNFPGRFSGRQFSNSRSEMNVSTLELGDSALYLCASSLRGGNTEAFFGQGTRLTVV.